These 6 T cell receptor beta chains share one sample of origin, sequenced in a study of shared clonotypes between healthy human individuals. Here immunoSEQ multiplex PCR was the method, and the copy in TCRdb shows in-frame clones only, minus some. This sample has roughly 500,000 clones, with roughly 80% found just once. Sample: PBMCs. These receptors all stem from a woman in her thirties or forties in good health. Some clones in this sample may be carry-over from other donors' samples.

This clone was recorded at least ten times. The V gene is TRBV11-2, the J gene TRBJ2-2; D gene ambiguous. The germline V and J ends were trimmed by 2 bases and 1 base, with 5 bases remaining between them. This CDR3 spans 14 amino acids. Germline V gives CDR1 SGHAT, CDR2 FQNNGV. CDR3 nucleotides: TGTGCCAGCAGCTTATTTCAGAACACCGGGGAGCTGTTTTTT. It is translated as CASSLFQNTGELFF.

The chain carries TRBV5-1 and TRBJ2-3; D is perhaps TRBD2 (7 bases). Trimming shortened V by 6 bases and J by 0 bases, and 14 bases separated the two germline ends. The CDR3 is made up of 15 amino acids. CDR1 and CDR2 from the germline V gene are SGHRS and YFSETQ. The CDR3 coding sequence is TGCGCCAGCATTCCCGGGGGGCTTAGCACAGATACGCAGTATTTT. The encoded protein is CASIPGGLSTDTQYF.

The chain is built from TRBV28 and TRBJ2-1; D is possibly TRBD2 (6 bases). Germline-derived CDR1 and CDR2 are MDHEN and SYDVKM. The CDR3 is 13 residues long. V lost 3 bases and J lost 9, with 12 bases in between. Written as DNA, the CDR3 is TGTGCCAGCAGTTTCGGGGGAGTTAGTGAGCAGTTCTTC. This translates into CASSFGGVSEQFF.

This chain joins TRBV2 and TRBJ2-1; 7 positions agree with TRBD1. This CDR3 has 13 residues. With V trimmed by 6 bases and J by 2 bases, 1 base remained unmatched. In germline, CDR1 is SNHLY, CDR2 FYNNEI. The CDR3 DNA reads TGTGCCAGCAGGGGGACAGCCTACAATGAGCAGTTCTTC. This translates into CASRGTAYNEQFF.

The chain recombines TRBV6-6 with TRBJ2-3; D tentatively fits TRBD1 or TRBD2 (6 bases each). Germline loops: CDR1 MNHNY, CDR2 SVGAGI (reference sequence). This CDR3 is built from 15 residues. The V end lost 6 bases, the J end lost 2 bases, and 15 bases lay between the germline ends. In DNA form, the CDR3 reads TGTGCCAGCAGCCCCGGGGGCTCTCTCACAGATACGCAGTATTTT. Protein product: CASSPGGSLTDTQYF.

This chain joins TRBV2 and TRBJ2-1; 9 bases map to TRBD2. V shed 1 base and J 13 bases; nucleotides not matched to a gene: 2. The germline V gene has CDR1 SNHLY and CDR2 FYNNEI. CDR3 length equals 12 residues. CDR3 nucleotide sequence: TGTGCCAGCAGTGAAGGGCGGGAGGGCCAGTTCTTC. As protein: CASSEGREGQFF.